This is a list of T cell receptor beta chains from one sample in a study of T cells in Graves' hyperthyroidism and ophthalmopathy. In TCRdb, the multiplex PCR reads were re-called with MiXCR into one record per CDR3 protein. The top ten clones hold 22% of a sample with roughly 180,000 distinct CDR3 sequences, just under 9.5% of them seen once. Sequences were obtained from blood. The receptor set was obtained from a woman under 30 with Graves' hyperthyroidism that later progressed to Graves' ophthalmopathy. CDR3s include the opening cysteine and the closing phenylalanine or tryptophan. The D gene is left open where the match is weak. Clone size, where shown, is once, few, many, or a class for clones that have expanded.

CDR3 protein: CASRTLGRGSTGELFF; CDR3 DNA: TGTGCCAGTAGGACCCTCGGACGGGGGTCTACCGGGGAGCTGTTTTTT; clone size: many; D gene: NA; J gene: TRBJ2-2; CDR3 length: 16; V gene: TRBV19
CDR3 protein: CASSLEGFNQPQHF; CDR3 DNA: TGTGCCAGCAGTTTAGAAGGATTCAATCAGCCCCAGCATTTT; clone size: many; D gene: NA; J gene: TRBJ1-5; CDR3 length: 14; V gene: TRBV12-3/TRBV12-4
CDR3 protein: CASGAGKKLFF; CDR3 DNA: TGTGCCAGTGGTGCGGGAAAAAAACTGTTTTTT; clone size: few; D gene: NA; J gene: TRBJ1-4; CDR3 length: 11; V gene: TRBV25-1
CDR3 protein: CAWRAGGSTTGELFF; CDR3 DNA: TGTGCCTGGAGAGCGGGGGGCTCTACCACCGGGGAGCTGTTTTTT; clone size: few; D gene: TRBD2; J gene: TRBJ2-2; CDR3 length: 15; V gene: TRBV30
CDR3 protein: CASSPEGQGRETQYF; CDR3 DNA: TGTGCCAGCAGCCCGGAGGGACAGGGACGGGAGACCCAGTACTTC; clone size: many; D gene: TRBD1; J gene: TRBJ2-5; CDR3 length: 15; V gene: TRBV7-2
CDR3 protein: CSARVVQVNSPLHF; CDR3 DNA: TGCAGTGCTAGAGTAGTACAGGTTAATTCACCCCTCCACTTT; clone size: NA; D gene: NA; J gene: TRBJ1-6; CDR3 length: 14; V gene: TRBV20-1
CDR3 protein: CSASETDPGWTQYF; CDR3 DNA: TGCAGTGCTAGCGAAACAGACCCCGGTTGGACCCAGTACTTC; clone size: many; D gene: NA; J gene: TRBJ2-5; CDR3 length: 14; V gene: TRBV20-1
CDR3 protein: CAWSRDRTTDTQYF; CDR3 DNA: TGTGCCTGGTCCCGGGACAGGACCACGGATACGCAGTATTTT; clone size: many; D gene: TRBD1; J gene: TRBJ2-3; CDR3 length: 14; V gene: TRBV30
CDR3 protein: CASTPAPAGGYTF; CDR3 DNA: TGTGCCAGCACCCCTGCTCCCGCCGGGGGCTACACCTTC; clone size: many; D gene: NA; J gene: TRBJ1-2; CDR3 length: 13; V gene: TRBV2
CDR3 protein: CASSQPVGRNGYTF; CDR3 DNA: TGCGCCAGCAGCCAACCGGTTGGTCGGAATGGCTACACCTTC; clone size: NA; D gene: NA; J gene: TRBJ1-2; CDR3 length: 14; V gene: TRBV4-1